The 26 T cell receptor beta chains presented below share a single source sample, sequenced in a study of blood T cell repertoires in COVID-19. Assay used: immunoSEQ multiplex PCR; TCRdb lists only in-frame clones, some missing. The sample carries approximately 210,000 clones, around four fifths recorded once. Sample: peripheral blood. The source of these receptors is a human donor in a cohort sampled during active COVID-19.

This chain uses TRBV3-1 (or the pseudogene TRBV3-2) with TRBJ1-2; the D is unclear. The CDR3 is 13 residues long. CDR1 LGHDT and CDR2 YNNKEL come from the germline V gene (reference sequence). Trimming shortened V by 4 bases and J by 3 bases, and 9 bases separated the two germline ends. CDR3 region: CASSPDRDYGYTF. The CDR3 bases are TGTGCCAGCAGCCCAGACCGAGACTATGGCTACACCTTC.

In its sample, this clone was seen a few times. V is TRBV6-5 and J is TRBJ1-5; 8 positions match TRBD1. The CDR3 is 14 amino acids. CDR1 is MNHEY, CDR2 SVGAGI, per germline. The V segment lost 6 bases and the J segment 6 bases; nucleotides outside the gene matches: 7. CDR3 DNA: TGTGCCAGCAGCGCGGGACAGGATTCTCAGCCCCAGCATTTT. It translates to CASSAGQDSQPQHF.

The gene calls are TRBV18 and TRBJ1-1; D unclear. Between the trimmed V and J ends, which lost 0 bases and 7 bases, there was a span of 12 bases. CDR3 length: 14 residues. Germline CDR1 KGHSH, CDR2 LQKENI. The CDR3 loop reads CASSPPNGLDEAFF. As DNA, the CDR3 is TGTGCCAGCTCACCACCGAACGGGTTGGATGAAGCTTTCTTT.

The CDR3 DNA reads as TGTGCCAGCAGCTTAGGGGCTAGCGGGAGGACCGGGGAGCTGTTTTTT. Protein sequence: CASSLGASGRTGELFF. V and J are TRBV7-2 and TRBJ2-2; the match to TRBD2 covers 11 bases. J was trimmed by 5 bases and V by 1 base; bases with no gene match: 3. Germline V gene sequence: CDR1 SGHTA, CDR2 FQGNSA. The CDR3 is 16 amino acids.

The chain uses TRBV5-4 and TRBJ2-1, with D maybe TRBD2 (7 bases). V gave up 2 bases and J gave up 9 bases, with 18 bases separating them. Germline CDR1 is SGHNT and CDR2 is YYREEE (reference sequence). The CDR3 sequence is 15 residues long. CDR3 sequence (DNA): TGTGCCAGCAGCTTAGAGGGGGGCGGGAGCAGTGAGCAGTTCTTC. This sequence encodes CASSLEGGGSSEQFF.

The V call is TRBV30, the J call TRBJ1-1; D call uncertain. This CDR3 spans 13 amino acids. The germline V and J ends were trimmed by 0 bases and 5 bases, with 10 bases remaining between them. Germline V CDR1 and CDR2: GTSNPN, SVGIG (reference sequence). The CDR3 is CAWSVFKTTEAFF. The CDR3 region has the DNA TGTGCCTGGAGTGTTTTCAAAACAACTGAAGCTTTCTTT. The complete variable domain, with remaining parts taken from reference TRBV30 and TRBJ1-1, reads SQTIHQWPATLVQPVGSPLSLECTVEGTSNPNLYWYRQAAGRGLQLLFYSVGIGQISSEVPQNLSASRPQDRQFILSSKKLLLSDSGFYLCAWSVFKTTEAFFGQGTRLTVV.

The chain combines TRBV5-1 with TRBJ1-1; D gene unclear. CDR3 length: 13 amino acids. The germline V gene encodes CDR1 SGHRS and CDR2 YFSETQ. With 7 bases removed from V and 0 bases from J, the gap between germline ends came to 10 bases. CDR3 residues: CASSAGLNTEAFF. CDR3 bases: TGCGCCAGCTCCGCGGGCCTGAACACTGAAGCTTTCTTT.

The chain employs TRBV19 and TRBJ1-5; 7 bases are a match to TRBD1. The V segment lost 4 bases and the J segment 6 bases; nucleotides outside the gene matches: 6. CDR1 and CDR2 from the germline V gene are LNHDA and SQIVND (reference sequence). CDR3 length equals 14 residues. CDR3 nucleotides: TGTGCCAGTAGTACGGCAGGGGGAGGTCAGCCCCAGCATTTT. Translation gives CASSTAGGGQPQHF.

The rearrangement links TRBV7-9 to TRBJ2-2; D is uncertain. The CDR3 has 18 residues. CDR1 and CDR2 from the germline V gene are SEHNR and FQNEAQ (reference sequence). Trimming stripped 3 bases from V and 0 bases from J, with 17 bases between. The chain's CDR3 is CASSFRAGQVPNTGELFF. CDR3 nucleotide sequence: TGTGCCAGCAGCTTCCGTGCTGGGCAAGTTCCGAACACCGGGGAGCTGTTTTTT.

This clone was seen a handful of times. The chain combines TRBV18 with TRBJ2-7, with TRBD2 matching over 9 bases. This CDR3 contains 17 residues. The J segment lost 0 bases and the V segment lost 3 bases, leaving 9 bases of the junction unmatched. Per germline, CDR1 KGHSH and CDR2 LQKENI. CDR3 in DNA: TGTGCCAGCTCACCGCCGCGGGGGGGTAGGAGCTCCTACGAGCAGTACTTC. Protein product: CASSPPRGGRSSYEQYF.

The chain recombines TRBV12-3 or TRBV12-4 with TRBJ1-1; D is perhaps TRBD1 (5 bases). The CDR3 is 12 residues long. The V gene lost 4 bases and the J gene lost 4 bases, with 7 bases spanning the gap. CDR3 region: CASSSGGTEAFF. The CDR3 nucleotides read TGTGCCAGCAGTTCCGGGGGCACTGAAGCTTTCTTT.

The chain couples TRBV5-1 to TRBJ2-7; a weak D match, TRBD1 (5 bases). The V end was cut by 2 bases, the J end by 4 bases, with 13 bases between. The CDR3 is 14 residues long. CDR1 is SGHRS, CDR2 YFSETQ, per germline. CDR3 amino acids: CASSFDRPPYEQYF. The CDR3 nucleotides read TGCGCCAGCAGCTTCGACAGACCCCCTTACGAGCAGTACTTC.

This clone came up a few times. This chain connects TRBV28 to TRBJ2-1, with TRBD2 identical over 8 bases. The CDR3 consists of 17 residues. CDR1 and CDR2 from the germline V gene are MDHEN and SYDVKM. Trimming cost V 3 bases and J 0 bases; bases outside gene matches: 7. The CDR3 loop reads CASSFPLAGSSYNEQFF. CDR3 DNA: TGTGCCAGCAGTTTTCCCCTAGCGGGCAGCTCCTACAATGAGCAGTTCTTC.

The chain recombines TRBV27 with TRBJ2-7; TRBD2 matches 9 bases. In germline, CDR1 is MNHEY, CDR2 SMNVEV (reference sequence). V lost 1 base, J lost 6 bases, and 7 bases stayed unmatched. The CDR3 has 15 amino acids. The CDR3 DNA reads as TGTGCCAGCAGTTTATTTGCGGGAGGGCCCTCCGAGCAGTACTTC. This encodes CASSLFAGGPSEQYF.

The rearrangement links TRBV2 to TRBJ1-4; D perhaps matches TRBD1 (6 bases). Germline CDR1 is SNHLY and CDR2 is FYNNEI. This CDR3 is built from 18 residues. Deletions cut 7 bases from V and 4 bases from J, with 25 bases between. CDR3 protein: CASIRTAGRNYFNEKLFF. Written as DNA, the CDR3 is TGTGCCAGCATTAGGACAGCGGGACGGAATTACTTTAATGAAAAACTGTTTTTT.

The count of this clone is one. This chain links TRBV7-2 with TRBJ2-1; possible D gene TRBD2, 7 bases. V lost 5 bases to trimming and J lost 9 bases, with 17 bases between them. This CDR3 contains 14 residues. Germline V CDR1 and CDR2: SGHTA, FQGNSA. The CDR3 reads CASSRGHGGFEQFF. Written as DNA, the CDR3 is TGTGCCAGCAGCCGGGGGCACGGGGGGTTTGAGCAGTTCTTC. The full variable domain, rest sourced from reference TRBV7-2 and TRBJ2-1, is GAGVSQSPSNKVTEKGKDVELRCDPISGHTALYWYRQSLGQGLEFLIYFQGNSAPDKSGLPSDRFSAERTGGSVSTLTIQRTQQEDSAVYLCASSRGHGGFEQFFGPGTRLTVL.

V and J are TRBV2 and TRBJ2-1; 9 nucleotides match TRBD2. There are 16 residues in the CDR3. V was clipped by 2 bases and J by 7 bases; unmatched bases: 9. CDR1 and CDR2 from the germline V gene are SNHLY and FYNNEI. DNA for the CDR3: TGTGCCAGCAGTGAATTTAGCGGGAGCGGGTTTAATGAGCAGTTCTTC. Encoded protein: CASSEFSGSGFNEQFF.

V is TRBV6-5 and J is TRBJ1-1, with D unresolved. The germline V gene encodes CDR1 MNHEY and CDR2 SVGAGI. The length of the CDR3 is 15 residues. Deletions cut 6 bases from V and 0 bases from J, with 14 bases between. The CDR3, as DNA: TGTGCCAGCAGCCACCGTTCGAGTATGAACACTGAAGCTTTCTTT. Translated: CASSHRSSMNTEAFF.

This clone was recorded a few times. Other DNA sequences from this sample encode an identical CDR3 as well. The V gene is TRBV10-3, the J gene TRBJ2-3; the match to TRBD2 covers 11 bases. The CDR3 loop spans 16 amino acids. The V gene end was trimmed by 3 bases and the J gene end by 2 bases; junction bases not matched to a gene: 4. Per germline, CDR1 ENHRY and CDR2 SYGVKD. CDR3 loop: CAISETSGGYTDTQYF. The DNA of the CDR3 is TGTGCCATCAGTGAAACTAGCGGGGGATACACAGATACGCAGTATTTT.

The genes are TRBV5-4 and TRBJ2-5; 15 bases agree with TRBD2. Germline CDR1 SGHNT, CDR2 YYREEE (reference sequence). The CDR3 totals 16 residues. The ends lost 4 bases at V and 5 bases at J; junction bases unmatched: 6. CDR3 in DNA: TGTGCCAGCAGCCCGGGACTAGCGGGAGGTGGGGAGACCCAGTACTTC. Its translation is CASSPGLAGGGETQYF.

The CDR3, as DNA: TGCGCCAGCAGCCCTACAGAGAACACTGAAGCTTTCTTT. This codes for CASSPTENTEAFF. The rearrangement joins TRBV5-1 to TRBJ1-1; D is unclear. CDR1 SGHRS and CDR2 YFSETQ come from the germline V gene. The CDR3 covers 13 residues. V was clipped by 4 bases and J by 1 base, with 8 bases between them.

The gene calls are TRBV18 and TRBJ1-1, with a weak D call TRBD1 (6 bases). This CDR3 contains 14 residues. The V end lost 2 bases, the J end lost 7 bases, and 14 bases lay between the germline ends. CDR1 and CDR2 (germline): KGHSH, LQKENI. CDR3 DNA sequence: TGTGCCAGCTCACCAGGACAGACAGAACATGAAGCTTTCTTT. Translation gives CASSPGQTEHEAFF.

The rearrangement joins TRBV13 to TRBJ1-2, with no clear D. Germline V CDR1 and CDR2: PRHDT, FYEKMQ (reference sequence). V lost 4 bases, J lost 0 bases, and 6 bases lay in between. The CDR3 is 13 residues long. The CDR3 loop is CASSSQANYGYTF. CDR3 sequence (DNA): TGTGCCAGCAGCTCGCAGGCTAACTATGGCTACACCTTC.

The chain joins TRBV5-1 to TRBJ1-2; 10 bases agree with TRBD1. The CDR3 sequence is 17 residues long. The germline CDR1 and CDR2 sequences are SGHRS and YFSETQ. The V segment lost 2 bases and the J segment 6 bases; nucleotides outside the gene matches: 13. The CDR3 loop is CASSFLKPGQGKDGYTF. For the CDR3, the DNA is TGCGCCAGCAGCTTTTTAAAACCGGGACAGGGGAAGGATGGCTACACCTTC.

V is TRBV5-1 and J is TRBJ2-3, with 9 positions matching TRBD1. Germline values: CDR1 SGHRS, CDR2 YFSETQ. V dropped 4 bases and J dropped 0; count of bases not matched to a gene: 9. The CDR3 has 17 residues. CDR3 residues: CASSTAGTGISTDTQYF. For the CDR3, the DNA is TGCGCCAGCAGCACCGCCGGGACAGGGATAAGCACAGATACGCAGTATTTT.

V and J are TRBV3-1 (or the pseudogene TRBV3-2) and TRBJ2-5; 7 nucleotides align to TRBD2. Trimming cost V 0 bases and J 7 bases; bases outside gene matches: 8. This CDR3 has 15 amino acids. CDR1 and CDR2 from the germline V gene are LGHDT and YNNKEL (reference sequence). This CDR3 reads CASSQEAGVGATQYF. The CDR3 bases are TGTGCCAGCAGCCAAGAGGCGGGGGTTGGGGCGACCCAGTACTTC.